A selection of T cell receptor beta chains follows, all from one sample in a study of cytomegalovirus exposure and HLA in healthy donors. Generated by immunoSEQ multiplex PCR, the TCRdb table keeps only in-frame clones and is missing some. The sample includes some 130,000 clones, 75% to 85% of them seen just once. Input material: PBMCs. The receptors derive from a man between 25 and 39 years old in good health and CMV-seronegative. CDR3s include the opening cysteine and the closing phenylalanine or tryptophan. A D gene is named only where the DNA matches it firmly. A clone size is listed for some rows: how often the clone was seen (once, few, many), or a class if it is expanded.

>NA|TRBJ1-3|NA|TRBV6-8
CATIRRGAGNTIYF
TGTGCCACCATTAGACGGGGGGCTGGAAACACCATATATTTT
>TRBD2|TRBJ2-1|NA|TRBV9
CASSGAGGPGEQFF
TGTGCCAGCAGCGGAGCGGGAGGGCCGGGGGAGCAGTTCTTC
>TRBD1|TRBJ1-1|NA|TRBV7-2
CASRVDRAKEAFF
TGTGCCAGCAGGGTCGACAGGGCCAAAGAAGCTTTCTTT
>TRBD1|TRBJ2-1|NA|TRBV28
CASSPDRGLYNEQFF
TGTGCCAGCAGTCCAGACAGGGGGTTATACAATGAGCAGTTCTTC
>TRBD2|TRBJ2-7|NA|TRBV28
CASSRGGYYEQYF
TGTGCCAGCAGTCGGGGGGGTTACTACGAGCAGTACTTC
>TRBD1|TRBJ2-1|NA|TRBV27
CASSLPGQGYNEQFF
TGTGCCAGCAGTTTACCGGGACAGGGTTACAATGAGCAGTTCTTC
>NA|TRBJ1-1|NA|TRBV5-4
CASSFYRTEAFF
TGTGCCAGCAGCTTTTACAGAACTGAAGCTTTCTTT
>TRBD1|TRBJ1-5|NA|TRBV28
CASSLDRGNQPQHF
TGTGCCAGCAGTTTGGACAGGGGCAATCAGCCCCAGCATTTT
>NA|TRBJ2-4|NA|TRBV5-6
CASGDLRTGWLAKNIQYF
TGTGCCAGCGGCGATTTAAGAACAGGGTGGCTAGCCAAAAACATTCAGTACTTC
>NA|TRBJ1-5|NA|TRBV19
CASTFEGQPQHF
TGTGCCAGTACGTTTGAGGGTCAGCCCCAGCATTTT
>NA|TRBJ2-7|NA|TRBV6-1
CASSEYIPREQYF
TGTGCCAGCAGTGAATATATTCCGAGGGAGCAGTACTTC
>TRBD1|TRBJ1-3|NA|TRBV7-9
CSSSLVGTGINSGNTIYF
TGTTCCAGCAGCTTAGTAGGGACAGGGATAAACTCTGGAAACACCATATATTTT
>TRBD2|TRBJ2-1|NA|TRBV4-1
CASSQHSGGSSYNEQFF
TGCGCCAGCAGCCAACACAGCGGGGGAAGCTCCTACAATGAGCAGTTCTTC
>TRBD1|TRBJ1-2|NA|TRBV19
CASSRQGKDYGYPF
TGTGCCAGTAGCAGACAGGGGAAAGACTATGGCTACCCCTTC
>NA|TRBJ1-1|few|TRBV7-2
CASSRNGGNTEAFF
TGTGCCAGCAGCCGCAACGGGGGAAACACTGAAGCTTTCTTT
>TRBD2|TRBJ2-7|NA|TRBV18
CASSPPFLTSGVYEQYF
TGTGCCAGCTCACCACCTTTTTTGACTAGCGGAGTCTACGAGCAGTACTTC
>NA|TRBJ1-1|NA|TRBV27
CASRRRGMNTEAFF
TGTGCCAGCCGCCGGAGGGGAATGAACACTGAAGCTTTCTTT
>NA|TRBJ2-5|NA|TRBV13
CASSRGRGGPKETQYF
TGTGCCAGCAGCCGGGGCCGAGGAGGGCCAAAAGAGACCCAGTACTTC
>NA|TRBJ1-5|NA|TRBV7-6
CASSAGGSNQPQHF
TGTGCCAGCAGCGCGGGGGGGAGCAATCAGCCCCAGCATTTT
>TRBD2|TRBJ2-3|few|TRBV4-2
CASSQESGGGTDTQYF
TGTGCCAGCAGCCAAGAGTCGGGAGGCGGCACAGATACGCAGTATTTT
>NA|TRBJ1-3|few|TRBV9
CASSVDREGAGNTIYF
TGTGCCAGCAGCGTAGACAGGGAGGGAGCTGGAAACACCATATATTTT
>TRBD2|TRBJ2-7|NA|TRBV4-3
CASSQGGSSSYEQYF
TGCGCCAGCAGCCAGGGGGGGAGCAGCTCCTACGAGCAGTACTTC
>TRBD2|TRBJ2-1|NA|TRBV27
CASSPGTSGDNEQFF
TGTGCCAGCAGTCCAGGGACTAGCGGAGACAATGAGCAGTTCTTC
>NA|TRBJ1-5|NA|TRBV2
CASSGLQGSTPQHF
TGTGCCAGCAGTGGCCTACAGGGTTCTACGCCCCAGCATTTT
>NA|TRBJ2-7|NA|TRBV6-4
CASSDSYPRRSCEQYF
TGTGCCAGCAGTGATTCCTATCCGCGCCGGTCGTGCGAGCAGTACTTC
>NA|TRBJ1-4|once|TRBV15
CATSLGGAANEKLFF
TGTGCCACCAGCCTTGGGGGGGCTGCTAATGAAAAACTGTTTTTT
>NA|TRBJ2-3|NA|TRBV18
CASSPRSTTSTDTQYF
TGTGCCAGCTCACCACGGTCTACTACTAGCACAGATACGCAGTATTTT
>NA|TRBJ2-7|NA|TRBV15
CATSRDGNYEQYF
TGTGCCACCAGCAGAGACGGTAACTACGAGCAGTACTTC
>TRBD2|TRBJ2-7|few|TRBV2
CASSTGLAGVRQYF
TGTGCCAGCAGTACGGGACTAGCGGGAGTAAGGCAGTACTTC
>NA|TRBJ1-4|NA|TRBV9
CASSGLQPGEKLFF
TGTGCCAGCAGCGGACTGCAACCTGGGGAAAAACTGTTTTTT
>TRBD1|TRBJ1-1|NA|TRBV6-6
CASSYVQGAGEAFF
TGTGCCAGCAGTTACGTACAGGGGGCAGGTGAAGCTTTCTTT
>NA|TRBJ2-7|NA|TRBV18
CASSPKHEQYF
TGTGCCAGCTCACCTAAGCACGAGCAGTACTTC
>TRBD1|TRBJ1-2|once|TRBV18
CASSPEQGGDTF
TGTGCCAGCTCACCCGAACAGGGGGGGGACACCTTC
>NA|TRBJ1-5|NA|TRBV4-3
CASSQEYVSLNQPQHF
TGCGCCAGCAGCCAAGAGTATGTCAGTCTCAATCAGCCCCAGCATTTT
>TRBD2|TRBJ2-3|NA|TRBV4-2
CASSQDPTSGGADTQYF
TGTGCCAGCAGCCAAGATCCCACCAGCGGGGGGGCAGATACGCAGTATTTT
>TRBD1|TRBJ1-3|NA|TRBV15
CATSRDPLRQGAGNTIYF
TGTGCCACCAGCAGAGATCCCCTACGACAGGGGGCAGGAAACACCATATATTTT
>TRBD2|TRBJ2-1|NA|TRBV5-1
CASSLGGSSYNEQFF
TGCGCCAGCAGCTTGGGCGGGAGCTCCTACAATGAGCAGTTCTTC
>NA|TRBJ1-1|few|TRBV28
CASSTTGWAGQLNTEAFF
TGTGCCAGCAGTACGACAGGATGGGCTGGGCAGCTGAACACTGAAGCTTTCTTT
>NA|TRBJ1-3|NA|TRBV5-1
CASSLDRTGTVSSGNTIYF
TGCGCCAGCAGCTTGGATCGAACAGGGACGGTTTCCTCTGGAAACACCATATATTTT
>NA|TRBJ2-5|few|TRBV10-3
CAIRRGHKETQYF
TGTGCCATCAGAAGGGGACACAAAGAGACCCAGTACTTC
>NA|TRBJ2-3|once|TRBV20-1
CSALGADTQYF
TGCAGTGCTCTCGGAGCGGATACGCAGTATTTT
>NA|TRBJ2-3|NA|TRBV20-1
CSALLGDTQYF
TGCAGTGCCCTACTAGGTGATACGCAGTATTTT
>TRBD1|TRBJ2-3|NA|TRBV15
CATSTRDRGNTQYF
TGTGCCACCAGCACAAGGGACAGGGGAAATACGCAGTATTTT
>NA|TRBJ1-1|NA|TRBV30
CAWIPGRITEAFF
TGTGCCTGGATTCCAGGGAGGATAACTGAAGCTTTCTTT
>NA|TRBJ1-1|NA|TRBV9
CASSVGGGFTEAFF
TGTGCCAGCAGCGTAGGCGGGGGTTTCACTGAAGCTTTCTTT
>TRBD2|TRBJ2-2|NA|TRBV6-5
CASRLETSHGELFF
TGTGCCAGCAGGCTAGAGACTAGCCACGGGGAGCTGTTTTTT
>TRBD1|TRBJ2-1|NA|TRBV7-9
CASSSTGFSYNEQFF
TGTGCCAGCAGCTCGACAGGGTTCTCCTACAATGAGCAGTTCTTC
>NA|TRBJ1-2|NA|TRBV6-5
CASSLNSHGYPF
TGTGCCAGCAGTTTAAACAGTCACGGCTACCCCTTC
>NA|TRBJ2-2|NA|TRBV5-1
CASSLTGGELFF
TGCGCCAGCAGCTTGACAGGGGGGGAGCTGTTTTTT
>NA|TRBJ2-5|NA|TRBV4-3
CASSQEAHPSSETQYF
TGCGCCAGCAGCCAAGAAGCTCACCCATCGTCGGAGACCCAGTACTTC
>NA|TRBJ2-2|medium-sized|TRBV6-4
CASSDGTNTGELFF
TGTGCCAGCAGTGACGGGACTAACACCGGGGAGCTGTTTTTT
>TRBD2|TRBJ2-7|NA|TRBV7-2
CASTPWGGYYEQYF
TGTGCCAGCACCCCGTGGGGGGGTTACTACGAGCAGTACTTC
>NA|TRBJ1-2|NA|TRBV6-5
CASRGQKNYGYTF
TGTGCCAGCCGAGGACAGAAAAACTATGGCTACACCTTC
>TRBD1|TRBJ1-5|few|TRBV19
CATRPQGASNQPQHF
TGTGCCACTCGACCCCAGGGGGCGAGCAATCAGCCCCAGCATTTT
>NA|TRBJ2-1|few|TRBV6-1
CASSADRYNEQFF
TGTGCCAGCAGTGCGGACAGATACAATGAGCAGTTCTTC